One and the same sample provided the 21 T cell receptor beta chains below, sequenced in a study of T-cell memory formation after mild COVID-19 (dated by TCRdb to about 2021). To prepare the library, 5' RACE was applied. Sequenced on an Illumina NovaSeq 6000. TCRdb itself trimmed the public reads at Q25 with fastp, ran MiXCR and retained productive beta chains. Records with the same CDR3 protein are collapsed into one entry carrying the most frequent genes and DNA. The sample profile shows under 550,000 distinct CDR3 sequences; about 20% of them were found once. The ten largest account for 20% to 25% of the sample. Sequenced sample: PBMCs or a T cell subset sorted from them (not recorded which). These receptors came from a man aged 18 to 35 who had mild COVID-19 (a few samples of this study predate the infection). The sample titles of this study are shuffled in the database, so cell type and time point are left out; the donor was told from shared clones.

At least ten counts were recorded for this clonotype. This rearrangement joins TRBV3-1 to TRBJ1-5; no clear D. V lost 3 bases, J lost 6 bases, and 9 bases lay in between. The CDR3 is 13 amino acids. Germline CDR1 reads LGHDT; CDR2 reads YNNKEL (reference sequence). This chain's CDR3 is CASSQGEGQPQHF. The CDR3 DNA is TGTGCCAGCAGCCAGGGAGAAGGTCAGCCCCAGCATTTT.

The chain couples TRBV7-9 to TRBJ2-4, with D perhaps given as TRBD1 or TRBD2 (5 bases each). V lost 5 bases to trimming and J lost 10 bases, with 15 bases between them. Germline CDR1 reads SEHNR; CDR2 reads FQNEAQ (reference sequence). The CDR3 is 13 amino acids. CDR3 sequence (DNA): TGTGCCAGCAGCCCCCTGGGGGTCGAAATTCAGTACTTC. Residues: CASSPLGVEIQYF.

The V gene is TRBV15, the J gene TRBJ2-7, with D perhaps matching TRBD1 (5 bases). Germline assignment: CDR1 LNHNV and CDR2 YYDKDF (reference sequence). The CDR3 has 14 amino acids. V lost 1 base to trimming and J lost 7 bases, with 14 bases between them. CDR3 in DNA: TGTGCCACCAGCAGAGCCCTGGAGCAGGGAGAGCAGTACGTC. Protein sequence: CATSRALEQGEQYV.

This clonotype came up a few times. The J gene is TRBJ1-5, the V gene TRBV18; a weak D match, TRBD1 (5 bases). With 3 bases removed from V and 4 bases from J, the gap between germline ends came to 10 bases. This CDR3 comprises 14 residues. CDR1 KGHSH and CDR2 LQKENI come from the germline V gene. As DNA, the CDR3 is TGTGCCAGCTCACCGTACCAGGGAAATCAGCCCCAGCATTTT. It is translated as CASSPYQGNQPQHF.

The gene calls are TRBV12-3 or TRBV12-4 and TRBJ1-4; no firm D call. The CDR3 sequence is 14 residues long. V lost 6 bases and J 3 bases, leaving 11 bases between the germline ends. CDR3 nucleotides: TGTGCCAGCAGGGAGCAGGCGGCTAATGAAAAACTGTTTTTT. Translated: CASREQAANEKLFF.

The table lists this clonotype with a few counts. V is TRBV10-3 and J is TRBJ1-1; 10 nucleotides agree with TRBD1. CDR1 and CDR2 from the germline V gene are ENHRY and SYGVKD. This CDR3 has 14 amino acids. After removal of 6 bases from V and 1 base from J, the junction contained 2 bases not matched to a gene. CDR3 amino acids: CAIRGQGTNTEAFF. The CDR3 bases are TGTGCCATCAGGGGACAGGGGACGAACACTGAAGCTTTCTTT.

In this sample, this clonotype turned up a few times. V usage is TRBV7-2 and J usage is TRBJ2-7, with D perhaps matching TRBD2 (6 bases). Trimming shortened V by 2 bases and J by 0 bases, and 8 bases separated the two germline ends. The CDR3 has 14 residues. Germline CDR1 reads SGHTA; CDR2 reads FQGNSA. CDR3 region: CASSLIGSSYEQYF. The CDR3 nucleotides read TGTGCCAGCAGCTTAATCGGGAGCTCCTACGAGCAGTACTTC.

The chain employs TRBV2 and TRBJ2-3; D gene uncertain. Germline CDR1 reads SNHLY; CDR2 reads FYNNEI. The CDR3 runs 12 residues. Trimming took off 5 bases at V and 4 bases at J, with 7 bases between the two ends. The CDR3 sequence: CASSRSPDTQYF. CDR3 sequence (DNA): TGTGCCAGCAGTCGGAGCCCAGATACGCAGTATTTT.

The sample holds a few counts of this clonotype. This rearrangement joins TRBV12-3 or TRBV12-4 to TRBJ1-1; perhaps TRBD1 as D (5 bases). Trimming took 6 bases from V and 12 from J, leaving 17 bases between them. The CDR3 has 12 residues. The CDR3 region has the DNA TGTGCCAGCAGGGGGGACCCGGTTCGGACTTTCTTT. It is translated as CASRGDPVRTFF.

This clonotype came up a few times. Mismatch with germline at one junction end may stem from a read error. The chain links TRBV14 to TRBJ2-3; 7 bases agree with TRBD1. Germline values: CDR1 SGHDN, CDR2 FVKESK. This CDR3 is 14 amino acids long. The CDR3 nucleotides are TGTGCCAGCAGCCAGGGCCTAAACAGGGGCACGCACTATTTT. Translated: CASSQGLNRGTHYF.

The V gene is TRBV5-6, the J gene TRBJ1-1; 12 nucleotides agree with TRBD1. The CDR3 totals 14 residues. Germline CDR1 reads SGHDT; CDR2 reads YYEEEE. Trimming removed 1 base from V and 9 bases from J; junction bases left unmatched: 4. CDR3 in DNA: TGTGCCAGCAGCTTGTCCGGGACAGGGGGCAAAGCTTTCTTT. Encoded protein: CASSLSGTGGKAFF.

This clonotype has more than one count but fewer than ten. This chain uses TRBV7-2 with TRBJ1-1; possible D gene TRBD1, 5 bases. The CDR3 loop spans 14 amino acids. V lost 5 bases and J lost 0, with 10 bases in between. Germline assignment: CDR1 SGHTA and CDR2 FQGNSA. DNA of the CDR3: TGTGCCAGCAGCCCCCAGGGAGTGAACACTGAAGCTTTCTTT. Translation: CASSPQGVNTEAFF.

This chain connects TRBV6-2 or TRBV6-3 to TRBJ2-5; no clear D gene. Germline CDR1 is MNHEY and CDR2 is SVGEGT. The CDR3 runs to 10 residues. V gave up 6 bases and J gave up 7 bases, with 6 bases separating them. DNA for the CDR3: TGTGCCAGCAGGGATCGGACCCAGTACTTC. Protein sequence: CASRDRTQYF.

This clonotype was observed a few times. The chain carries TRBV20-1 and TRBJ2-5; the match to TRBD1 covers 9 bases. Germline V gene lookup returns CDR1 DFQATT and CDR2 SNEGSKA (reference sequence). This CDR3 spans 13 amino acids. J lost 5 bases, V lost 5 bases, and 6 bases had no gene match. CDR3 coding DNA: TGCAGTGCTTCTACAGGGGGCGAGGAGACCCAGTACTTC. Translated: CSASTGGEETQYF.

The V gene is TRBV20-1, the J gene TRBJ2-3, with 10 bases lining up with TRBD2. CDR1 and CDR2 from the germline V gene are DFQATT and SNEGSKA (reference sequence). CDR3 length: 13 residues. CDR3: CSPASGGADTQYF. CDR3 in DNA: TGCAGCCCCGCAAGCGGGGGGGCAGATACGCAGTATTTT.

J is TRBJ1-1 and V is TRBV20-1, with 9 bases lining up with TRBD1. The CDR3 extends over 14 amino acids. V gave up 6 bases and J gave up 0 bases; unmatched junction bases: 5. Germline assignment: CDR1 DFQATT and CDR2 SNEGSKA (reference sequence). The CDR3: CSALDRGMNTEAFF. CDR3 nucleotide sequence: TGCAGTGCCTTGGACAGGGGCATGAACACTGAAGCTTTCTTT.

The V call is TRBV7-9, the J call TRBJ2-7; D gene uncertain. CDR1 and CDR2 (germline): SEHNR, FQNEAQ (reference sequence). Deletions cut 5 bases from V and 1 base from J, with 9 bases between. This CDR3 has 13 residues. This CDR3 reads CASSPPESYEQYF. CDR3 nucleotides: TGTGCCAGCAGCCCCCCAGAGTCCTACGAGCAGTACTTC.

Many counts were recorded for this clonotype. CDR3 in DNA: TGTGCCAGCAGCTTAGTTGCGGGGCGACAAGAGACCCAGTACTTC. Encoded protein: CASSLVAGRQETQYF. This chain uses TRBV7-2 with TRBJ2-5; possible D gene TRBD2, 6 bases. V lost 1 base and J lost 2, with 11 bases in between. Germline CDR1 is SGHTA and CDR2 is FQGNSA. This CDR3 is 15 amino acids long.

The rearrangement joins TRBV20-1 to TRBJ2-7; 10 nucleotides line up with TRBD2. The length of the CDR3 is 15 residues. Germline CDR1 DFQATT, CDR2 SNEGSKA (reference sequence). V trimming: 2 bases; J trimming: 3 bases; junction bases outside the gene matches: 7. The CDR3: CSARFSTSGDYEQYV. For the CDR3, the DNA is TGCAGTGCTAGATTTAGTACTAGCGGGGACTACGAGCAGTACGTC.

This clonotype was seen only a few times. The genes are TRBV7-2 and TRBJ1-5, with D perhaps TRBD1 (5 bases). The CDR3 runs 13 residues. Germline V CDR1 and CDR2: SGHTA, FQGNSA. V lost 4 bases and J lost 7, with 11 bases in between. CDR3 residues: CASSSLQGQPQHF. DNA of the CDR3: TGTGCCAGCAGCTCCTTGCAGGGCCAGCCCCAGCATTTT.

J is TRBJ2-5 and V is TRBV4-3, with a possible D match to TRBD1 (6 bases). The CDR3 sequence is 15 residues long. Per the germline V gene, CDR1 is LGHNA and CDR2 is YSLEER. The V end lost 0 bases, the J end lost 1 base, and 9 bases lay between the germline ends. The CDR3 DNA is TGCGCCAGCAGCCAAGATGGACAGATCCAAGAGACCCAGTACTTC. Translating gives CASSQDGQIQETQYF.